The 21 T cell receptor beta chains below come from one sample, sequenced in a study of shared clonotypes between healthy human individuals. The assay was immunoSEQ multiplex PCR, and TCRdb's table has in-frame clones only and misses some. This sample yields about 2.2 million clones, of which around 95% are seen a single time; about 1.6% belongs to the top ten. Positive CCR7 selection of CD45RO-negative cells yielded the naive CD8 cells, and terminally differentiated effector memory CD45RA+ cells were excluded. The specimen sequenced was naive CD8+ T cells from PBMCs. These receptors were taken from a young man in good health. Some clones in this sample may be carry-over from other donors' samples.

The V call is TRBV28, the J call TRBJ2-7, with TRBD2 as a possible D gene (6 bases). V lost 5 bases to trimming and J lost 9 bases, with 23 bases between them. The CDR3 runs to 15 residues. Germline loops: CDR1 MDHEN, CDR2 SYDVKM. In nucleotides, the CDR3 is TGTGCCAGCAGTCCACCGGGAGAGTTCACGGGCGGGCAGTACTTC. Protein sequence: CASSPPGEFTGGQYF. The whole variable domain, remainder taken from reference TRBV28 and TRBJ2-7, is DVKVTQSSRYLVKRTGEKVFLECVQDMDHENMFWYRQDPGLGLRLIYFSYDVKMKEKGDIPEGYSVSREKKERFSLILESASTNQTSMYLCASSPPGEFTGGQYFGPGTRLTVT.

A remark on this clone: The sample carries other DNA sequences with the same CDR3. This chain links TRBV27 with TRBJ2-7; unclear D gene. The CDR3 is 14 amino acids. With 1 base removed from V and 2 bases from J, the gap between germline ends came to 9 bases. Germline V CDR1 and CDR2: MNHEY, SMNVEV (reference sequence). The CDR3 loop reads CASSLLGQAYEQYF. The CDR3 nucleotides are TGTGCCAGCAGTTTATTGGGTCAGGCCTACGAGCAGTACTTC.

Remarks on this clone: The sample carries other DNA sequences with the same CDR3. The J gene is TRBJ1-1, the V gene TRBV4-1, with D hard to call. V was cut by 4 bases and J by 1 base, with 10 bases left in between. The CDR3 covers 14 residues. Looked up from germline, CDR1 is MGHRA and CDR2 is YSYEKL. DNA for the CDR3: TGCGCCAGCAGCCCGACGGGAGGGAACACTGAAGCTTTCTTT. It is translated as CASSPTGGNTEAFF.

The chain couples TRBV5-6 to TRBJ1-5, with TRBD1 matching 8 bases. After removal of 1 base from V and 0 bases from J, the junction contained 9 bases not matched to a gene. Germline CDR1 is SGHDT and CDR2 is YYEEEE. This CDR3 comprises 18 residues. This CDR3 is CASSLPGTGGYSNQPQHF. The CDR3 DNA reads as TGTGCCAGCAGCTTGCCCGGTACAGGGGGATATAGCAATCAGCCCCAGCATTTT.

This clone was recorded only once. The genes are TRBV6-5 and TRBJ2-2, with 8 bases fitting TRBD1. The trim removed 7 bases at V and 3 bases at J, leaving 7 bases unmatched. Germline V gene sequence: CDR1 MNHEY, CDR2 SVGAGI. CDR3 size: 15 residues. CDR3 protein: CASTSRGRDTGELFF. DNA of the CDR3: TGTGCCAGCACCAGCAGGGGGCGCGACACCGGGGAGCTGTTTTTT.

This clone turned up a few times. V and J are TRBV28 and TRBJ2-4; D might be TRBD1 (6 bases). Germline V gives CDR1 MDHEN, CDR2 SYDVKM. The CDR3 has 12 amino acids. Trimming shortened V by 6 bases and J by 8 bases, and 11 bases separated the two germline ends. CDR3 in DNA: TGTGCCAGCAGCCCACAGGGTTACATTCAGTACTTC. Translating it yields CASSPQGYIQYF.

This sequence joins TRBV7-3 and TRBJ2-2; possible D gene TRBD2, 6 bases. Germline CDR1 SGHTA, CDR2 FQGTGA. The CDR3 runs to 17 residues. Trimming shortened V by 4 bases and J by 5 bases, and 20 bases separated the two germline ends. Here the CDR3 reads CASSSLIAEAETGELFF. Here the CDR3 DNA reads TGTGCCAGCAGCTCCCTTATAGCGGAGGCGGAAACCGGGGAGCTGTTTTTT.

CDR3 DNA: TGTGCCAGCAGCTTAGGACTAGCGGGATACTCCTACAATGAGCAGTTCTTC. This translates into CASSLGLAGYSYNEQFF. The chain recombines TRBV7-2 with TRBJ2-1, with TRBD2 matching over 11 bases. Germline V gene data show CDR1 as SGHTA and CDR2 as FQGNSA. This CDR3 is 17 amino acids long. The V and J ends lost 1 base and 0 bases, in that order; junction bases with no gene match: 2.

V is TRBV10-2 and J is TRBJ2-7; D assignment may be TRBD1 or TRBD2 (6 bases each). The ends were cut back, 9 bases at V and 4 bases at J, with 13 bases in the middle. CDR1 is WSHSY and CDR2 is SAAADI in the germline V gene. This CDR3 spans 12 amino acids. CDR3 sequence reads: CASAGAGYEQYF. The CDR3 DNA reads TGCGCCAGTGCAGGGGCGGGGTACGAGCAGTACTTC.

V gene TRBV15 combines with J gene TRBJ2-7; D call uncertain. The V gene's germline CDR1 is LNHNV and CDR2 YYDKDF (reference sequence). This CDR3 spans 11 amino acids. Trimming left V 3 bases short and J 3 bases short, with 3 bases between. The CDR3 sequence is CATSSHYEQYF. In DNA, the CDR3 is TGTGCCACCAGCAGCCACTACGAGCAGTACTTC.

The rearrangement links TRBV5-8 to TRBJ1-5, with a weak D call TRBD1 (6 bases). Germline V lookup: CDR1 SGHTS, CDR2 YDEGEE. The V and J ends lost 4 bases and 8 bases respectively, with 10 bases between them. The CDR3 runs 12 residues. CDR3 protein: CASSLRGEPQHF. For the CDR3, the DNA is TGTGCCAGCAGCCTGAGGGGGGAGCCCCAGCATTTT.

As regards this clone: The same CDR3 also results from other DNA sequences found in this sample. The V gene is TRBV28, the J gene TRBJ1-5, with D tentatively TRBD1 (6 bases). The CDR3 sequence is 16 residues long. V gave up 1 base and J gave up 1 base, with 11 bases separating them. Looked up from germline, CDR1 is MDHEN and CDR2 is SYDVKM. In DNA form, the CDR3 reads TGTGCCAGCAGTTTATTGCAGGGGTTAAGCAATCAGCCCCAGCATTTT. Amino acids: CASSLLQGLSNQPQHF.

This chain connects TRBV7-6 to TRBJ2-7, with D perhaps assigned TRBD1 or TRBD2 (5 bases each). Germline V gene data show CDR1 as SGHVS and CDR2 as FNYEAQ. V lost 5 bases, J lost 1 base, and 24 bases lay in between. The CDR3 has 18 residues. CDR3 amino acids: CASSPLSYRGDRSYEQYF. DNA for the CDR3: TGTGCCAGCAGCCCACTTTCGTACCGAGGGGATCGGTCCTACGAGCAGTACTTC.

This chain links TRBV7-2 with TRBJ1-2; 11 positions agree with TRBD1. Germline CDR1 and CDR2: SGHTA and FQGNSA. J was trimmed by 8 bases and V by 4 bases; bases with no gene match: 9. There are 15 residues in the CDR3. In DNA form, the CDR3 reads TGTGCCAGCAGCTCCAGACCGGGACAGGGGGGCGGCTACACCTTC. Its protein product is CASSSRPGQGGGYTF. Full variable domain (remainder filled in from reference TRBV7-2 and TRBJ1-2): GAGVSQSPSNKVTEKGKDVELRCDPISGHTALYWYRQSLGQGLEFLIYFQGNSAPDKSGLPSDRFSAERTGGSVSTLTIQRTQQEDSAVYLCASSSRPGQGGGYTFGSGTRLTVV.

Notes on this clone: Within the sample, other DNA sequences also encode this same CDR3. The rearrangement joins TRBV4-2 to TRBJ2-7, with 7 bases aligning to TRBD2. Germline loops: CDR1 LGHNA, CDR2 YNFKEQ. V dropped 1 base and J dropped 2; count of bases not matched to a gene: 5. The CDR3 is 15 residues long. The CDR3, as DNA: TGTGCCAGCAGCCAAGCGGCTAGCGGCCCCTACGAGCAGTACTTC. It is translated as CASSQAASGPYEQYF.

The chain recombines TRBV6-5 with TRBJ2-7; D not certain. CDR3 size: 16 residues. Germline-derived CDR1 and CDR2 are MNHEY and SVGAGI. The germline V and J ends were trimmed by 0 bases and 2 bases, with 14 bases remaining between them. In nucleotides, the CDR3 is TGTGCCAGCAGTTACTCTACCGGATCCATCCCCTACGAGCAGTACTTC. Residues: CASSYSTGSIPYEQYF.

The CDR3 DNA reads TGTGCCAGCGGCTTCATAAGCAATCAGCCCCAGCATTTT. It yields the protein CASGFISNQPQHF. The V call is TRBV27, the J call TRBJ1-5; no definite D call. V lost 8 bases to trimming and J lost 1 base, with 9 bases between them. Germline CDR1 MNHEY, CDR2 SMNVEV (reference sequence). The CDR3 consists of 13 residues.

The chain employs TRBV4-3 and TRBJ2-1, with TRBD2 matching over 12 bases. Germline V lookup: CDR1 LGHNA, CDR2 YSLEER. V gave up 4 bases and J gave up 7 bases; unmatched junction bases: 11. The CDR3 totals 17 residues. CDR3 sequence (DNA): TGCGCCAGCAGCCGAATACTAGCGGGAGGACCGGAGAATGAGCAGTTCTTC. This translates into CASSRILAGGPENEQFF.

V is TRBV5-4 and J is TRBJ2-7; D unresolved. Trimming cost V 0 bases and J 5 bases, with 15 bases left between them. CDR3 size: 15 residues. Germline V gene sequence: CDR1 SGHNT, CDR2 YYREEE (reference sequence). The CDR3 is CASSLGWSTPDEQYF. Written as DNA, the CDR3 is TGTGCCAGCAGCTTGGGGTGGAGCACCCCCGACGAGCAGTACTTC.

V is TRBV2 and J is TRBJ1-5; D gene unclear. Between the trimmed V and J ends, which lost 6 bases and 0 bases, there was a span of 12 bases. This CDR3 contains 15 residues. Germline-derived CDR1 and CDR2 are SNHLY and FYNNEI. CDR3 amino acids: CASRVGTYSNQPQHF. CDR3 sequence (DNA): TGTGCCAGCAGGGTGGGAACTTATAGCAATCAGCCCCAGCATTTT.

The chain recombines TRBV30 with TRBJ1-6; no firm D call. Between the trimmed V and J ends, which lost 8 bases and 0 bases, there was a span of 8 bases. This CDR3 comprises 13 residues. CDR1 and CDR2 from the germline V gene are GTSNPN and SVGIG (reference sequence). This chain's CDR3 is CALCPSYNSPLHF. The CDR3 nucleotides read TGTGCCCTATGCCCCTCCTATAATTCACCCCTCCACTTT.